Listed below are T cell receptor beta chains from one sample, sequenced in a study of OX40 agonist ivuxolimab in advanced cancers. Assay: immunoSEQ multiplex PCR; the TCRdb copy retains only in-frame clones and omits some. Of more than 40,000 clones listed, about nine tenths are singletons. The source was CD4+ or CD8+ T cells sorted from blood, collected in a trial of the OX40 agonist ivuxolimab. Receptors were obtained from an adult with an advanced solid tumor such as melanoma, head and neck, liver or kidney cancer. The CDR3 runs from the conserved cysteine through the conserved F or W. D genes are given only for firm matches. For some rows the clone size is stated as once, few or many, or as a class when expanded; others skip it.

d_call,cdr3_length,v_call,clone_size,j_call,cdr3_nt,cdr3_aa
.,17,TRBV7-7,medium-sized,TRBJ2-2,TGTGCCAGCAGCTCAACACTCACAGGGATGAACACCGGGGAGCTGTTTTTT,CASSSTLTGMNTGELFF
TRBD1,15,TRBV28,.,TRBJ2-7,TGTGCCAGCAACCCGAGGCAGGGGGCCTCCTACGAGCAGTACTTC,CASNPRQGASYEQYF
.,15,TRBV27,once,TRBJ2-7,TGTGCCAGCAGTTTAACCCGGGACTTCCACTACGAGCAGTACTTC,CASSLTRDFHYEQYF
TRBD2,20,TRBV28,.,TRBJ2-3,TGTGCCAGCACCGCAAAGCGTTCCGGGACTAGCGGGAGCCTTCCCGGTACGCAGTATTTT,CASTAKRSGTSGSLPGTQYF
.,12,TRBV9,once,TRBJ1-2,TGTGCCAGCAGCGTAGGAGGGGGTGGCTACACCTTC,CASSVGGGGYTF
TRBD1,14,TRBV5-8,.,TRBJ1-1,TGTGCCAGCAGGCCCGGGACAGGGGACACTGAAGCTTTCTTT,CASRPGTGDTEAFF
TRBD2,16,TRBV28,.,TRBJ2-1,TGTGCCAGCAGGCCTCGGGGTAGCGGGAGCGGAAATGAGCAGTTCTTC,CASRPRGSGSGNEQFF
.,13,TRBV7-7,once,TRBJ2-1,TGTGCCAGCAGCTTGGGGGGGGCCCATGAGCAGTTCTTC,CASSLGGAHEQFF
TRBD1,14,TRBV28,.,TRBJ2-7,TGTGCCAGCACGGAGGCAGGGGGCGCGAGGGAGCAGTACTTC,CASTEAGGAREQYF
TRBD1,11,TRBV29-1,.,TRBJ1-1,TGCAGCGCCGACGATGGACAGGAAGACCTCTTT,CSADDGQEDLF
TRBD2,16,TRBV7-3,.,TRBJ2-3,TGTGCCAGCAGCCTAGGACTAGCGGGATTGGGGGATACGCAGTATTTT,CASSLGLAGLGDTQYF
TRBD1,15,TRBV9,.,TRBJ2-2,TGTGCCAGCAGCCAATGGACAGGGAACACCGGGGAGCTGTTTTTT,CASSQWTGNTGELFF
TRBD1,14,TRBV29-1,once,TRBJ1-4,TGCAGCGTTGGGGGGACAGGGAGCAGCGAAAAACTGTTTTTT,CSVGGTGSSEKLFF
.,13,TRBV25-1,.,TRBJ2-1,TGTGCCAGCAACTCTCCCCCTTACAATGAGCAGTTCTTC,CASNSPPYNEQFF